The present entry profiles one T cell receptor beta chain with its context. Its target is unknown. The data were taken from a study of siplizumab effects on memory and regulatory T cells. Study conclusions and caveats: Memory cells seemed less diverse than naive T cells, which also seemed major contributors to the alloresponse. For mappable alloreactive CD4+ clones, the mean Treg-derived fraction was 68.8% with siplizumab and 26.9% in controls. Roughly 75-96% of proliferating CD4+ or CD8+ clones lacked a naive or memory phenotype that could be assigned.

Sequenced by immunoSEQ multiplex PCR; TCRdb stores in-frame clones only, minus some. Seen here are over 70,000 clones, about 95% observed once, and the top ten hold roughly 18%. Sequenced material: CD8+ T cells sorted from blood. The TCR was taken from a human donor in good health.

In nucleotides, the CDR3 is TGCGCCAGCAGCCAAGTCTCTAGCTACGAGCAGTACTTC. Encoded protein: CASSQVSSYEQYF. The chain combines TRBV4-1 with TRBJ2-5; D not resolved. The end of the DNA aligns better with TRBJ2-7, so the J call may be wrong. Germline CDR1 reads MGHRA; CDR2 reads YSYEKL. The CDR3 extends over 13 amino acids.